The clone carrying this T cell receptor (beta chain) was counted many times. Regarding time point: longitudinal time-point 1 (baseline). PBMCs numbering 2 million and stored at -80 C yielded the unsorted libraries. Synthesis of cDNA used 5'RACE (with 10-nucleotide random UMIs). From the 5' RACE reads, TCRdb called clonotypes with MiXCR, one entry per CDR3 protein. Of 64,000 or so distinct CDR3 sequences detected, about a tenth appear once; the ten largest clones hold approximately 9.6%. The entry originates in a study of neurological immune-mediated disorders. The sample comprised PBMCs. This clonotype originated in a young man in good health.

Here the CDR3 reads CASSQPLRGADIQYF. The CDR3 nucleotides read TGTGCCAGCAGTCAGCCCTTGAGGGGGGCTGACATTCAGTACTTC. V gene TRBV12-3 or TRBV12-4 combines with J gene TRBJ2-4; D possibly uses TRBD1 or TRBD2 (6 bases each). The CDR3 spans 15 residues. V gave up 5 bases and J gave up 8 bases, with 19 bases separating them.